These T cell receptor beta chains were read from a single sample in a study of cytomegalovirus exposure and HLA in healthy donors. Clones were sequenced by immunoSEQ multiplex PCR, and TCRdb holds only the in-frame ones, with some missing. Of about 130,000 clones in the sample, roughly 78% were seen once. Material: PBMCs. The receptor set was obtained from a man aged 30 to 39 in good health and CMV-seropositive. Both conserved end residues are part of each CDR3. Fields, in order: D gene, J gene, V gene, CDR3 length, clone size, CDR3 DNA, CDR3 protein. A D gene is named only where the DNA matches it firmly. Rows give clone size only sometimes, using once, few, many, or a class for an expanded clone.

-,TRBJ2-5,TRBV7-2,14,-,TGTGCCAGCAGCTTAAAGGGGGTGCGAGAGACCCAGTACTTC,CASSLKGVRETQYF
-,TRBJ2-3,TRBV6-5,14,-,TGTGCCAGCAGCATGTACGGGATATCAGATACGCAGTATTTT,CASSMYGISDTQYF
-,TRBJ1-5,TRBV6-1,18,-,TGTGCCAGCAGTGAAATACGGCGAGCGGCAGTGAGCAGCCAGCCCCAGCATTTT,CASSEIRRAAVSSQPQHF
-,TRBJ1-5,TRBV7-6,15,-,TGTGCCAGCAGCTTACGGGGAGGGCTCAATCAGCCCCAGCATTTT,CASSLRGGLNQPQHF
TRBD1,TRBJ1-4,TRBV2,18,-,TGTGCCAGCAGCGCCCCCGGGACAGGGATAGCAACTAATGAAAAACTGTTTTTT,CASSAPGTGIATNEKLFF
-,TRBJ1-1,TRBV5-1,15,-,TGCGCCAGCAGCCTGGGGCGGGGGGCAAAGGGTGAAGCTTTCTTT,CASSLGRGAKGEAFF
-,TRBJ2-7,TRBV11-3,13,few,TGTGCCAGCAGCTTAAACAGCTACTACGAGCAGTACTTC,CASSLNSYYEQYF
-,TRBJ2-1,TRBV14,13,-,TGTGCCAGCAGCCTCTCTGGCGGGAATGAGCAGTTCTTC,CASSLSGGNEQFF
-,TRBJ1-1,TRBV10-1,13,-,TGCGCCAGCCAACGGGATATGAACACTGAAGCTTTCTTT,CASQRDMNTEAFF
TRBD1,TRBJ2-2,TRBV19,16,-,TGTGCCAGTAGTATACGGGACAGCAAATTAACCGGGGAGCTGTTTTTT,CASSIRDSKLTGELFF
-,TRBJ1-1,TRBV4-1,13,-,TGCGCCAGCAGCCAAGATAGGAGCACTGAAGCTTTCTTT,CASSQDRSTEAFF
-,TRBJ2-3,TRBV7-2,16,-,TGTGCCAGCAGCTACGGGGTGGGGGGGCCCACAGATACGCAGTATTTT,CASSYGVGGPTDTQYF
TRBD2,TRBJ2-5,TRBV9,15,-,TGTGCCAGCAGCGGTGGAAGCGGGGTACAAGAGACCCAGTACTTC,CASSGGSGVQETQYF
-,TRBJ1-5,TRBV6-1,14,-,TGTGCCAGCAGTGAATCGGGGGGCAATCAGCCCCAGCATTTT,CASSESGGNQPQHF
-,TRBJ2-1,TRBV19,15,-,TGTGCCACCGGGGGTGAAGGGAGCTCCTACAATGAGCAGTTCTTC,CATGGEGSSYNEQFF
TRBD1,TRBJ2-5,TRBV27,16,once,TGTGCCAGCAGTTCAGCCTCCGGGACAGACCAAGAGACCCAGTACTTC,CASSSASGTDQETQYF
-,TRBJ2-1,TRBV28,19,-,TGTGCCAGCAGCCCCCGGGTTGGCTCTCCCCTGAGCTCCTACAATGAGCAGTTCTTC,CASSPRVGSPLSSYNEQFF
TRBD1,TRBJ1-2,TRBV18,13,-,TGTGCCAGCTCACTACAGGGGGGCTATGGCTACACCTTC,CASSLQGGYGYTF
-,TRBJ2-2,TRBV30,13,-,TGTGCCTGGCTTCAGGGTTTCCCCGGGGAGCTGTTTTTT,CAWLQGFPGELFF
-,TRBJ1-3,TRBV6-6,15,-,TGTGCCAGCAGTTCTACCCTTTCCTCTGGAAACACCATATATTTT,CASSSTLSSGNTIYF
-,TRBJ1-2,TRBV7-2,16,-,TGTGCCAGCAGCTCTCAGGGCGGCAGGGTAATGTATGGCTACACCTTC,CASSSQGGRVMYGYTF
-,TRBJ1-1,TRBV15,14,-,TGTGCCACCAGCAGTTGGACAGATTACACTGAAGCTTTCTTT,CATSSWTDYTEAFF
TRBD2,TRBJ2-3,TRBV6-4,15,-,TGTGCCAGCAGTGACTCGACTAGCGGGGGGGATACGCAGTATTTT,CASSDSTSGGDTQYF
TRBD1,TRBJ1-1,TRBV2,14,-,TGTGCCAGCACCCAAGGGACAGGGGGGTCTGAAGCTTTCTTT,CASTQGTGGSEAFF
-,TRBJ1-6,TRBV7-9,13,-,TGTGCCAGCAGCTTAGATGGGCCTTCACCCCTCCACTTT,CASSLDGPSPLHF
-,TRBJ2-5,TRBV9,15,-,TGTGCCAGCAGCCCCCTAGGGGGGGGCGGAGAGACCCAGTACTTC,CASSPLGGGGETQYF
-,TRBJ1-5,TRBV15,15,-,TGTGCCACCAGCAGAGGGCGGAATAGCAATCAGCCCCAGCATTTT,CATSRGRNSNQPQHF
TRBD2,TRBJ2-5,TRBV7-9,17,few,TGTGCCAGCAGCTTGTATGGGTCTAGCGGGTACCAAGAGACCCAGTACTTC,CASSLYGSSGYQETQYF
-,TRBJ2-7,TRBV11-2,15,-,TGTGCCAGCAGCTTAGATTTGGGCAGAACCTACGAGCAGTACTTC,CASSLDLGRTYEQYF
-,TRBJ2-7,TRBV21-1,14,-,TGTGCCAGCAGCCGGGACAGGGGGGACTACGAGCAGTACTTC,CASSRDRGDYEQYF
-,TRBJ2-2,TRBV21-1,13,-,TGTGCCAGCATCCAAGGGGGTGGCGGGGAGCTGTTTTTT,CASIQGGGGELFF
TRBD1,TRBJ2-7,TRBV9,19,once,TGTGCCAGCAGCGGTCGGACAGGCAATAGCCCCCTCCTAGAGGACGAGCAGTACTTC,CASSGRTGNSPLLEDEQYF
TRBD1,TRBJ1-1,TRBV5-1,16,once,TGCGCCAGCAGCCCTGGGACAGGTTCTTTGAACACTGAAGCTTTCTTT,CASSPGTGSLNTEAFF